Each of the 17 T cell receptor beta chains below was sequenced from the same sample in a study of shared clonotypes between healthy human individuals. Here immunoSEQ multiplex PCR was the method, and the copy in TCRdb shows in-frame clones only, minus some. The table has 180,000 or so clones, 90% to 95% seen once. Input material: naive CD4+ T cells sorted from blood. Subset denoted: CD45RA+ positively selected. These receptor sequences come from a woman aged 25 to 39 in good health.

The CDR3 coding sequence is TGTGCCAGCAGGGGGATGGTTGGAGAGACCCAGTACTTC. Its protein is CASRGMVGETQYF. This chain links TRBV2 with TRBJ2-5; D is ambiguous. The CDR3 totals 13 residues. CDR1 is SNHLY, CDR2 FYNNEI, per germline. V was cut by 6 bases and J by 4 bases, with 12 bases left in between.

V and J are TRBV28 and TRBJ2-1, with D tentatively TRBD2 (5 bases). In germline, CDR1 is MDHEN, CDR2 SYDVKM. CDR3 length equals 12 residues. V gave up 5 bases and J gave up 10 bases, with 12 bases separating them. In DNA form, the CDR3 reads TGTGCCAGCAGTATACTAGTGGGAGAGCAGTTCTTC. Translation gives CASSILVGEQFF.

This clone was seen only once. The chain employs TRBV2 and TRBJ1-1, with 7 nucleotides matching TRBD1. The J segment lost 2 bases and the V segment lost 6 bases, leaving 9 bases of the junction unmatched. Germline V lookup: CDR1 SNHLY, CDR2 FYNNEI. This CDR3 contains 15 residues. The DNA of the CDR3 is TGTGCCAGCAGACGCAGACAGGGAGATAACACTGAAGCTTTCTTT. Its protein product is CASRRRQGDNTEAFF. Full variable domain (missing parts from reference TRBV2 and TRBJ1-1): EPEVTQTPSHQVTQMGQEVILRCVPISNHLYFYWYRQILGQKVEFLVSFYNNEISEKSEIFDDQFSVERPDGSNFTLKIRSTKLEDSAMYFCASRRRQGDNTEAFFGQGTRLTVV.

On this clone itself: An end of the junction does not agree with germline; a read error may underlie this. The chain joins TRBV5-3 to TRBJ1-1; a possible D gene is TRBD1 (5 bases). TRBV5-3 is annotated as an ORF whose role is uncertain. CDR3 length: 17 amino acids. This CDR3 reads CAGSLRGFRQMNTEAFF. The CDR3 DNA is TGTGCCGGAAGCTTGCGGGGGTTCAGACAGATGAACACTGAAGCTTTCTTT.

This clone was detected once. The V and J genes are TRBV11-2 and TRBJ2-7; TRBD1 agrees at 9 bases. Germline CDR1 is SGHAT and CDR2 is FQNNGV. The CDR3 has 12 amino acids. The V and J ends lost 7 bases and 9 bases, in that order; junction bases with no gene match: 7. The CDR3 reads CASNRGRQRQYF. The CDR3 coding sequence is TGTGCCAGCAACAGGGGGCGGCAACGGCAGTACTTC.

The CDR3 DNA reads as TGTGCCAGCAGCTCCCGAGGTCCAGGCCCCCTGAACACCGGGGAGCTGTTTTTT. It yields the protein CASSSRGPGPLNTGELFF. V and J are TRBV9 and TRBJ2-2; no reliable D call. V was cut by 4 bases and J by 1 base, with 20 bases left in between. Looked up from germline, CDR1 is SGDLS and CDR2 is YYNGEE. This CDR3 is 18 amino acids long.

This clone was found a few times. The rearrangement joins TRBV11-3 to TRBJ1-5; D not certain. The CDR3 loop spans 11 amino acids. V shed 6 bases and J shed 5 bases, with 5 bases lying between them. CDR1 and CDR2 (germline): SGHNT, YENEEA. The CDR3 region has the DNA TGTGCCAGCAGTGCCCATCAGCCCCAGCATTTT. Translating it yields CASSAHQPQHF.

This clone was counted once. V is TRBV7-9 and J is TRBJ2-7; TRBD1 or TRBD2 may be the D gene (5 bases each). This CDR3 has 15 residues. V was cut by 5 bases and J by 5 bases, with 19 bases left in between. In germline, CDR1 is SEHNR, CDR2 FQNEAQ (reference sequence). CDR3 in amino acids: CASSLGTRPGDEQYF. Here the CDR3 DNA reads TGTGCCAGCAGCCTCGGGACCCGCCCCGGGGACGAGCAGTACTTC.

V and J are TRBV2 and TRBJ2-1; 14 positions agree with TRBD2. V gave up 6 bases and J gave up 2 bases; unmatched junction bases: 6. From germline, CDR1 is SNHLY and CDR2 FYNNEI. The CDR3 contains 17 residues. The CDR3 loop reads CASRAGLAGATYNEQFF. The CDR3 nucleotides read TGTGCCAGCAGAGCGGGACTAGCGGGAGCAACCTACAATGAGCAGTTCTTC. The full variable domain, with the rest looked up from reference TRBV2 and TRBJ2-1, is EPEVTQTPSHQVTQMGQEVILRCVPISNHLYFYWYRQILGQKVEFLVSFYNNEISEKSEIFDDQFSVERPDGSNFTLKIRSTKLEDSAMYFCASRAGLAGATYNEQFFGPGTRLTVL.

The rearrangement links TRBV5-4 to TRBJ1-1; 8 nucleotides agree with TRBD1. The CDR3 has 16 amino acids. Trimming at V came to 7 bases and at J to 5 bases, leaving 16 bases not matched to a gene. Germline-derived CDR1 and CDR2 are SGHNT and YYREEE (reference sequence). CDR3 nucleotide sequence: TGTGCCAGCTCATTCTCCGACAGGGGAAGTTTGACTGAAGCTTTCTTT. Translated: CASSFSDRGSLTEAFF.

The chain uses TRBV5-1 and TRBJ2-7; 12 nucleotides align to TRBD2. With V trimmed by 2 bases and J by 6 bases, 12 bases remained unmatched. This CDR3 has 17 residues. The germline V gene encodes CDR1 SGHRS and CDR2 YFSETQ. CDR3 protein: CASSLNGETSGRSEQYF. The CDR3 DNA follows: TGCGCCAGCAGCTTAAATGGAGAGACTAGCGGGAGAAGCGAGCAGTACTTC. Based on the CDR3 plus reference TRBV5-1 and TRBJ2-7, the full variable domain is KAGVTQTPRYLIKTRGQQVTLSCSPISGHRSVSWYQQTPGQGLQFLFEYFSETQRNKGNFPGRFSGRQFSNSRSEMNVSTLELGDSALYLCASSLNGETSGRSEQYFGPGTRLTVT.

The CDR3 reads CAGNKQGLYTEAFF. The CDR3 DNA follows: TGTGCCGGAAACAAGCAGGGGCTCTACACTGAAGCTTTCTTT. The chain is built from TRBV2 and TRBJ1-1; D might be TRBD1 (6 bases). The V gene lost 11 bases and the J gene lost 3 bases, with 19 bases spanning the gap. CDR3 length equals 14 residues. Looked up from germline, CDR1 is SNHLY and CDR2 is FYNNEI.

V usage is TRBV5-1 and J usage is TRBJ2-5; unclear D gene. The germline V gene encodes CDR1 SGHRS and CDR2 YFSETQ. Trimming took off 4 bases at V and 3 bases at J, with 10 bases between the two ends. This CDR3 contains 13 residues. CDR3 sequence: CASSSQLKETQYF. In DNA, the CDR3 is TGCGCCAGCAGCAGCCAGTTAAAAGAGACCCAGTACTTC. Full variable domain (outside the CDR3, taken from reference TRBV5-1 and TRBJ2-5): KAGVTQTPRYLIKTRGQQVTLSCSPISGHRSVSWYQQTPGQGLQFLFEYFSETQRNKGNFPGRFSGRQFSNSRSEMNVSTLELGDSALYLCASSSQLKETQYFGPGTRLLVL.

This clone was picked up one time. The V and J genes are TRBV7-8 and TRBJ2-5; tentative D call: TRBD1 (6 bases). The J call may be in error: the DNA end matches TRBJ2-7 better. The length of the CDR3 is 14 residues. CDR1 and CDR2 from the germline V gene are SGHVS and FQNEAQ. In nucleotides, the CDR3 is TGTGCCAGCAGCCTAGGGGGTGGAGGCTACGAGCAGTACTTC. Its translation is CASSLGGGGYEQYF.

This chain joins TRBV7-3 and TRBJ1-2; 8 bases are a match to TRBD1. From germline, CDR1 is SGHTA and CDR2 FQGTGA. J gave up 0 bases and V 6 bases, and 15 bases lay outside the gene matches. The CDR3 extends over 18 amino acids. This chain's CDR3 is CASRPDRAQHSSNYGYTF. DNA of the CDR3: TGTGCCAGCAGGCCGGACAGGGCCCAACACAGCTCTAACTATGGCTACACCTTC.

V and J are TRBV6-5 and TRBJ1-1; unclear D gene. From germline, CDR1 is MNHEY and CDR2 SVGAGI. The CDR3 has 13 residues. Trimming took 7 bases from V and 1 from J, leaving 10 bases between them. The CDR3 region is CASTNTWNTEAFF. The DNA for the CDR3 is TGTGCCAGCACGAACACCTGGAACACTGAAGCTTTCTTT.

V is TRBV10-3 and J is TRBJ2-7, with D possibly matching TRBD1 (6 bases). Germline V gene lookup returns CDR1 ENHRY and CDR2 SYGVKD. The V and J ends lost 0 bases and 2 bases respectively, with 17 bases between them. The CDR3 totals 17 residues. CDR3 nucleotides: TGTGCCATCAGTGAGTCGACCCTGGACAGCCTTCCCTACGAGCAGTACTTC. Translation gives CAISESTLDSLPYEQYF.